Given below is one TCR beta chain in context. The antigen is unknown. The data were obtained in a study of blood T cells in healthy people across ages. CDR3 length equals 11 residues. The germline V gene encodes CDR1 SGHDT and CDR2 YYEEEE. V was shortened by 6 bases and J by 7 bases, with 8 bases between the two germline ends. General observations from the study: Diversity was estimated from one million T cells, and these estimates were considered underestimates.

The second PCR ran about 6 to 12 cycles with a sample-barcoded 5' primer and J-beta primers. Each sample yielded at least 3 million CDR3-containing paired-end reads. Using its own MiXCR run on the 5' RACE reads, TCRdb lists one record per CDR3 protein. The sample includes 800,000 or so distinct CDR3 sequences, 62% of them seen just once. V gene TRBV5-6 combines with J gene TRBJ2-1; no clear D. This clonotype originated in a man aged 30-40 years in good health. The sample taken for sequencing was blood. CDR3 sequence (DNA): TGTGCCAGCACCATATCAAATGAGCAGTTCTTC. Its protein product is CASTISNEQFF.